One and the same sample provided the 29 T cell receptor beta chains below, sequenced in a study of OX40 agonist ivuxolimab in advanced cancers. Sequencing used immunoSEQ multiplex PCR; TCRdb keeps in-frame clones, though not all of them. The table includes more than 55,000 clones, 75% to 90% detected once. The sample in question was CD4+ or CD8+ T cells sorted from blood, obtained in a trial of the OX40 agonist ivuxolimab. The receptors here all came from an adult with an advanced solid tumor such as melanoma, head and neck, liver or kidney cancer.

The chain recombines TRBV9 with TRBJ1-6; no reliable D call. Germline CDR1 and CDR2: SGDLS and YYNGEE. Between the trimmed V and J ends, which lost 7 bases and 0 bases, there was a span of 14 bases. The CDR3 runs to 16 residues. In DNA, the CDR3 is TGTGCCAGCGGAAAGGACGGAATCTCCTATAATTCACCCCTCCACTTT. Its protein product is CASGKDGISYNSPLHF.

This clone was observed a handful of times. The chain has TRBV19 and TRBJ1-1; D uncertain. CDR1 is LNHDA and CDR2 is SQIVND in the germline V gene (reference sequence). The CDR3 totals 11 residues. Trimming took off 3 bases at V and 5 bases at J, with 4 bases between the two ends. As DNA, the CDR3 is TGTGCCAGTAGTATGTGGACTGAAGCTTTCTTT. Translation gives CASSMWTEAFF.

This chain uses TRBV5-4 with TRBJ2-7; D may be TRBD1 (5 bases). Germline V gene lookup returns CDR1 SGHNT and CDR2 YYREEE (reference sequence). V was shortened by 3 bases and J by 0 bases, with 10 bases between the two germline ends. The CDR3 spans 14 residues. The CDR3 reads CASSYDRDSYEQYF. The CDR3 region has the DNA TGTGCCAGCAGCTACGACAGAGACTCCTACGAGCAGTACTTC.

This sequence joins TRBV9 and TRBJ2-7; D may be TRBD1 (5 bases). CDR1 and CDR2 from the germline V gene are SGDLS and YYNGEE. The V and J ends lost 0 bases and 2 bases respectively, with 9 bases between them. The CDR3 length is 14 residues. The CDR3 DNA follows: TGTGCCAGCAGCGTAGGACAGTCCACCTACGAGCAGTACTTC. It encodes CASSVGQSTYEQYF.

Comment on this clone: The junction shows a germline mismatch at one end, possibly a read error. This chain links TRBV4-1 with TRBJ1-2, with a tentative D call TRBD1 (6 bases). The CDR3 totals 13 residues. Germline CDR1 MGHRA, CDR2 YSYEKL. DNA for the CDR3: TGCGCCAGCAGCCAAGATAAGTGGGGGCGGATCCTCTTC. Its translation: CASSQDKWGRILF.

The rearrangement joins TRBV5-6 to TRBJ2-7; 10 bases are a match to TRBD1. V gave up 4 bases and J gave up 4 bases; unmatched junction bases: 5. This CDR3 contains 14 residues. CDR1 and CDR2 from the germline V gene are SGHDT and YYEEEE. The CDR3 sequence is CASSRDRGTYEQYF. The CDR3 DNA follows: TGTGCCAGCAGCCGGGACAGGGGTACTTACGAGCAGTACTTC.

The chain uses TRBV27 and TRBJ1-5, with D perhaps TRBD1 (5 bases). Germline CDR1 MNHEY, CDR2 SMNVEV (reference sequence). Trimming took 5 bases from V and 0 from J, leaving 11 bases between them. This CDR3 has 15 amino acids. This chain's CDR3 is CASSPRAYSNQPQHF. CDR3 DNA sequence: TGTGCCAGCAGTCCCAGGGCTTATAGCAATCAGCCCCAGCATTTT.

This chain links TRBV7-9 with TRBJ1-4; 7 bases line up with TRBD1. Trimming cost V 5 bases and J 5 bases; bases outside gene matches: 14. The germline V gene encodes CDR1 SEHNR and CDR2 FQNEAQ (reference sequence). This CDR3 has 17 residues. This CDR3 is CASSLRYTTGLNEKLFF. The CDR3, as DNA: TGTGCCAGCAGCCTCCGATACACGACAGGGCTGAATGAAAAACTGTTTTTT.

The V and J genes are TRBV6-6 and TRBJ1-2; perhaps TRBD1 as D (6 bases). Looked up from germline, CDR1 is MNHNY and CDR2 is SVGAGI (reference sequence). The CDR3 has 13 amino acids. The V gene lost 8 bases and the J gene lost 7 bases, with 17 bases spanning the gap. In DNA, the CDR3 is TGTGCCAGCGCGGCAGGGGATTTTAGTGGCTACACCTTC. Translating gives CASAAGDFSGYTF.

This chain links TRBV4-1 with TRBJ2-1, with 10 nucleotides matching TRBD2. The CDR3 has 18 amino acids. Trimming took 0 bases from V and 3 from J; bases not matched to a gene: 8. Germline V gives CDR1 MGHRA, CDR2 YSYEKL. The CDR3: CASSQDPPASGGYNEQFF. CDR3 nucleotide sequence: TGCGCCAGCAGCCAAGATCCTCCGGCTAGCGGGGGCTACAATGAGCAGTTCTTC.

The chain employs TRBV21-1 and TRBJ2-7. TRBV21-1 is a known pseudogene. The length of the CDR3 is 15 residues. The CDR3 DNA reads TGTGCCAGCAGTCCCAAACGGGGCAGCCCCTACGAGCAGTACTTC. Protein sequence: CASSPKRGSPYEQYF.

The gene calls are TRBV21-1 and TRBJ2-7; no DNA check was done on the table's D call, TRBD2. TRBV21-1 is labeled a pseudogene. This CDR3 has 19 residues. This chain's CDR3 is CASSKTLGPSGGTFYEQYF. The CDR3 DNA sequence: TGTGCCAGCAGCAAAACACTGGGGCCTAGCGGGGGGACTTTCTACGAGCAGTACTTC.

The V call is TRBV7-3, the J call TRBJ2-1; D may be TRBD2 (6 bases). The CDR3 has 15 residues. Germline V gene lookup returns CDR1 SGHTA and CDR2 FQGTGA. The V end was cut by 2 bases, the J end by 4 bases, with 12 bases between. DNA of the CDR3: TGTGCCAGCAGCTTACTAGCGAGCCGATACAATGAGCAGTTCTTC. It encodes CASSLLASRYNEQFF.

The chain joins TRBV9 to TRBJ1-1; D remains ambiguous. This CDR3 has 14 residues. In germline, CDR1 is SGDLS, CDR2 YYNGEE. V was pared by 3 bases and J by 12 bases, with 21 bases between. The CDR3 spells CASSAHPGSYQSFF. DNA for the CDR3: TGTGCCAGCAGCGCCCATCCAGGTTCCTATCAATCTTTCTTT.

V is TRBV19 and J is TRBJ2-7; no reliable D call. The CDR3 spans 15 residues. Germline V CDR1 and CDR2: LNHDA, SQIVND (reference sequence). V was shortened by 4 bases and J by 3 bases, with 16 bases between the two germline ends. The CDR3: CASSSKGTEDYEQYF. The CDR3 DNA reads TGTGCCAGTAGTAGCAAGGGCACAGAGGACTACGAGCAGTACTTC.

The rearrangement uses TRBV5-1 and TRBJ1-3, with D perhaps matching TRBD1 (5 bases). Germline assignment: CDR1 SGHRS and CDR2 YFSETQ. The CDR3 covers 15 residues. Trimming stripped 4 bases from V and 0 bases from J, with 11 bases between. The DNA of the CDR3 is TGCGCCAGCAGCGCGGGGGGAGTCTCTGGAAACACCATATATTTT. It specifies CASSAGGVSGNTIYF.

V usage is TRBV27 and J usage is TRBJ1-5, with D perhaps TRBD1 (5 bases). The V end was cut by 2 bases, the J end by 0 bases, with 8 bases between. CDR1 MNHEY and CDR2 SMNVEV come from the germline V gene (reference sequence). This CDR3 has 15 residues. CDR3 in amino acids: CASSLRGYSNQPQHF. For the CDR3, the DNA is TGTGCCAGCAGTTTAAGGGGATATAGCAATCAGCCCCAGCATTTT.

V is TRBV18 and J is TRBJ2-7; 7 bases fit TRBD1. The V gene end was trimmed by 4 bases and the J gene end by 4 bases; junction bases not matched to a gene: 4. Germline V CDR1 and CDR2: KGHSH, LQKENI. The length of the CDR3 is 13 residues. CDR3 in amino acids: CASSQGAAYEQYF. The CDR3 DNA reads TGTGCCAGCTCACAGGGGGCAGCATACGAGCAGTACTTC.

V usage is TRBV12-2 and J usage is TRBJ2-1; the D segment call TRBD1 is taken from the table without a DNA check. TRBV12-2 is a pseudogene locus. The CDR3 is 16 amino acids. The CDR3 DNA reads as TGTGCAAGTCGCCTCTCCGGGACAGGGGTCTACAATGAGCAGTTCTTC. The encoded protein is CASRLSGTGVYNEQFF.

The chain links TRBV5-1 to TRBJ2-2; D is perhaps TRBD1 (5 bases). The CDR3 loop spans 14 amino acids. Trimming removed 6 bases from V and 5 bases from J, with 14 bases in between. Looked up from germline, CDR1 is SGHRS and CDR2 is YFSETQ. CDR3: CASNSDRFTGELFF. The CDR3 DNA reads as TGCGCCAGCAACAGCGACAGATTTACCGGGGAGCTGTTTTTT.

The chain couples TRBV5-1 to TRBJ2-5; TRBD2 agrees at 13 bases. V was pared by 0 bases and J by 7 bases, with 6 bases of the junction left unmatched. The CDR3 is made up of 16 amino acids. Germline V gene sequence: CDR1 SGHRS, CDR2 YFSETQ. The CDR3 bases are TGCGCCAGCAGCTTGGCACTAGCGGGAGGGCCTCGGACCCAGTACTTC. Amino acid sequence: CASSLALAGGPRTQYF.

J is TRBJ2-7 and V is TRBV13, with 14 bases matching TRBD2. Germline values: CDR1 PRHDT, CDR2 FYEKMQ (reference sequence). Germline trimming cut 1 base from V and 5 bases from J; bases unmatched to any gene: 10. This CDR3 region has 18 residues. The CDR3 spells CASSLVGLAGGPHHEQYF. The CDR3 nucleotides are TGTGCCAGCAGCTTAGTCGGACTAGCGGGGGGCCCTCACCACGAGCAGTACTTC.

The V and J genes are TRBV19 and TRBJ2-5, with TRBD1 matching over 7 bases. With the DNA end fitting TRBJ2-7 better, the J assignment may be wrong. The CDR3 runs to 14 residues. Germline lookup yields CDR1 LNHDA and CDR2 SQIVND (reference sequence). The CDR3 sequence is CASSIRGQPYEQYF. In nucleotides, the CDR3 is TGTGCCAGTAGTATAAGGGGGCAGCCCTACGAGCAGTACTTC.

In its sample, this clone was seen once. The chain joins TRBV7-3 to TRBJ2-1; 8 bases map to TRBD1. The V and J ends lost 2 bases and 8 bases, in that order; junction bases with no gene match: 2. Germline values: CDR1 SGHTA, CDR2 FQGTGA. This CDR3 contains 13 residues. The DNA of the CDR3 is TGTGCCAGCAGCTTAGACAGGGGACATGAGCAGTTCTTC. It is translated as CASSLDRGHEQFF.

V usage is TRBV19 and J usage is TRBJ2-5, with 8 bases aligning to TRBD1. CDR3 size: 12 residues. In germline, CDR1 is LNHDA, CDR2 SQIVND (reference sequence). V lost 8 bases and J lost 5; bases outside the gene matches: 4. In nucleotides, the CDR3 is TGTGCCAGTGCAGGGGGCGGGGAGACCCAGTACTTC. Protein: CASAGGGETQYF.

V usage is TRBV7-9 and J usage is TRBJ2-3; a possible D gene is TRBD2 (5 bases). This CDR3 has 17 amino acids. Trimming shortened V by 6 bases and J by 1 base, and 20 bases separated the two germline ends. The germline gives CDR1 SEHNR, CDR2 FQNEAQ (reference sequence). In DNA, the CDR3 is TGTGCCAGCAGTTCTATACGGGGAATCGGGGGCACAGATACGCAGTATTTT. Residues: CASSSIRGIGGTDTQYF.

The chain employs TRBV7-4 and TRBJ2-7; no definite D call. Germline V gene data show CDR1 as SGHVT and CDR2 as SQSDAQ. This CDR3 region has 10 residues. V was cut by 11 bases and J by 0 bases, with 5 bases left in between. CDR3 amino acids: CASSSYEQYF. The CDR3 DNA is TGTGCCTCATCCTCCTACGAGCAGTACTTC.

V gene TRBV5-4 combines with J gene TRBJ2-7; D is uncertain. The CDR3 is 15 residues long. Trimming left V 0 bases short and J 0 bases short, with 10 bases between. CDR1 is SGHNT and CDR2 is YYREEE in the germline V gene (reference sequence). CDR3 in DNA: TGTGCCAGCAGCTTGGGGGCGGAGAACTCCTACGAGCAGTACTTC. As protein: CASSLGAENSYEQYF. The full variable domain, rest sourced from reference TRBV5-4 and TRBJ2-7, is ETGVTQSPTHLIKTRGQQVTLRCSSQSGHNTVSWYQQALGQGPQFIFQYYREEENGRGNFPPRFSGLQFPNYSSELNVNALELDDSALYLCASSLGAENSYEQYFGPGTRLTVT.

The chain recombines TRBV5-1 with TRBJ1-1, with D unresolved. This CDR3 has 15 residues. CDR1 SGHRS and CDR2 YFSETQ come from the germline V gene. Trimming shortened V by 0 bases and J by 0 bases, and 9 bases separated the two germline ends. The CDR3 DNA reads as TGCGCCAGCAGCTTGGGGTGGGCTATGAACACTGAAGCTTTCTTT. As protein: CASSLGWAMNTEAFF.